This entry lists 5 T cell receptor beta chains sequenced from one sample in a study of regulatory T cells in long-lasting Graves disease. Time point in this sample: newly diagnosed GD, antithyroid drugs for less than 3 months. PBMCs were the source of the RNA used for TCR sequencing. The TCR beta library used iRepertoire HTBI primers with Arm-PCR amplification of CDR3. TCRdb analysed the multiplex PCR reads with MiXCR anew, one entry per CDR3 protein. Here the sample spans under 500,000 distinct CDR3 sequences, approximately 16% being singletons. Separately, the same data were catalogued under a study of T cells in Graves' hyperthyroidism and ophthalmopathy.

The sequenced sample was peripheral blood mononuclear cells (PBMCs), obtained at new diagnosis, from a patient treated with antithyroid drugs. These receptors all come from a woman aged 25 to 39 with Graves disease.

This clonotype was observed many times. The chain employs TRBV5-1 and TRBJ1-2; D is perhaps TRBD1 (5 bases). Trimming removed 4 bases from V and 3 bases from J, with 25 bases in between. The CDR3 covers 18 residues. Germline assignment: CDR1 SGHRS and CDR2 YFSETQ. The CDR3 reads CASSPEHGTFRTHYGYTF. The CDR3 bases are TGCGCCAGCAGCCCCGAACATGGGACCTTCCGTACCCACTATGGCTACACCTTC.

There are many counts of this clonotype. The DNA for the CDR3 is TGTGCCAGCGGCAGTAGGGGCGCTGGGGCCAACGTCCTGACTTTC. Translation: CASGSRGAGANVLTF. The V gene is TRBV12-3 or TRBV12-4, the J gene TRBJ2-6, with D perhaps matching TRBD1 (5 bases). The length of the CDR3 is 15 residues. V lost 8 bases and J lost 2, with 13 bases in between.

This clonotype was recorded many times. This chain joins TRBV4-2 and TRBJ1-4, with a possible D match to TRBD1 (5 bases). Between the trimmed V and J ends, which lost 0 bases and 5 bases, there was a span of 16 bases. This CDR3 contains 17 residues. CDR1 LGHNA and CDR2 YNFKEQ come from the germline V gene. This chain's CDR3 is CASSQDGSGDPNEKLFF. DNA for the CDR3: TGTGCCAGCAGCCAAGATGGGTCGGGGGACCCGAATGAAAAACTGTTTTTT.

With regard to this clonotype: A read error may explain this, as a much larger clone is one base away. The rearrangement joins TRBV11-1 to TRBJ2-2; D is possibly TRBD2 (6 bases). The CDR3 is 17 residues long. Germline assignment: CDR1 SGHAT and CDR2 FQDESV (reference sequence). This chain's CDR3 is CASSFGFHAGNTGEPFF. The CDR3 DNA reads as TGTGCCAGCAGCTTTGGTTTTCATGCGGGGAACACCGGGGAGCCGTTTTTT.

The CDR3 region has the DNA TGCAGTGCTAGAGTACATAACTCCTACAATGAGCAGTTCTTC. This encodes CSARVHNSYNEQFF. The chain has TRBV20-1 and TRBJ2-1, with no clear D. Trimming took 1 base from V and 0 from J, leaving 7 bases between them. Germline-derived CDR1 and CDR2 are DFQATT and SNEGSKA (reference sequence). The CDR3 length is 14 residues.